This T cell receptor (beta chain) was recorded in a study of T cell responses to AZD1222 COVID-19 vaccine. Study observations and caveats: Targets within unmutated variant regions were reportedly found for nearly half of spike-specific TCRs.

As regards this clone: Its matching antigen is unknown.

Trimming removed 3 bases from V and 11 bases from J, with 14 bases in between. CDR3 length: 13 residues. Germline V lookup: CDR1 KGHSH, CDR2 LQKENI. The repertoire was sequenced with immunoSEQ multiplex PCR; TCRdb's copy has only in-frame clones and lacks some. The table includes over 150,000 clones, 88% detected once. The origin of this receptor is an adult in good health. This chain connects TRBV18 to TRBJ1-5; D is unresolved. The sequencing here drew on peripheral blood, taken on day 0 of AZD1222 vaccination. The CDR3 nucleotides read TGTGCCAGCTCACCGGGCTCTTCCGGGTCCCAGCATTTT. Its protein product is CASSPGSSGSQHF.